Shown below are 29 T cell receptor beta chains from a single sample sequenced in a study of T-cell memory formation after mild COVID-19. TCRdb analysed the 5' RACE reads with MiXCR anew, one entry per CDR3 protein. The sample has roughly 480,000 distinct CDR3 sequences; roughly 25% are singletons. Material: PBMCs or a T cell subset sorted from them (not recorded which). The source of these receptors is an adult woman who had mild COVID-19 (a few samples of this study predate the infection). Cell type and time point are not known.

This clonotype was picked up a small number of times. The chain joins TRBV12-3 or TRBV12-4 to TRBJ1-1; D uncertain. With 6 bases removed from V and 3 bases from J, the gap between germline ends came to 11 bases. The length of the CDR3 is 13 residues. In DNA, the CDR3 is TGTGCCAGCAGCCTGTCGGCTGACACTGAAGCTTTCTTT. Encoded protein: CASSLSADTEAFF.

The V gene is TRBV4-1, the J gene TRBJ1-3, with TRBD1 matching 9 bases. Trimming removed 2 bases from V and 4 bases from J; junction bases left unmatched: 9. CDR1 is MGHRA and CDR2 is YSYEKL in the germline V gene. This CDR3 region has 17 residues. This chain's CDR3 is CASSQPHRGPRGNTIYF. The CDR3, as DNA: TGCGCCAGCAGCCAACCACACAGGGGGCCGAGAGGAAACACCATATATTTT.

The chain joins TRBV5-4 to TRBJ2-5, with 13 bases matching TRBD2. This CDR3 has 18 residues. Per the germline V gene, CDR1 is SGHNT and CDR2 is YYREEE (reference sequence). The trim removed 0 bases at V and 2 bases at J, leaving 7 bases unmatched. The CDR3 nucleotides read TGTGCCAGCAGCTTGGAAGGACTAGCGGGGGATACTCAAGAGACCCAGTACTTC. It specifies CASSLEGLAGDTQETQYF.

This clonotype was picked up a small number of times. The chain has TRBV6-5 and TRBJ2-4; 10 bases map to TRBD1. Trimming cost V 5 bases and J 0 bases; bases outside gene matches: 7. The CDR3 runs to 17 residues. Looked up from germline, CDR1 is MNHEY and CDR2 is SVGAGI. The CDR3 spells CASSGDRGIVAKNIQYF. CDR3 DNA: TGTGCCAGCAGTGGGGACAGGGGAATTGTAGCCAAAAACATTCAGTACTTC.

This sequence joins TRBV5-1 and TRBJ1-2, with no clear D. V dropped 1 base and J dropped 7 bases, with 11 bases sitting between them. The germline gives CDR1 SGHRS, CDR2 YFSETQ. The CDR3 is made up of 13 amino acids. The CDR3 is CASSLTESSGYTF. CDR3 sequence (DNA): TGCGCCAGCAGCTTGACAGAATCGAGTGGCTACACCTTC. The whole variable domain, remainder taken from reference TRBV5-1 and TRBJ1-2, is KAGVTQTPRYLIKTRGQQVTLSCSPISGHRSVSWYQQTPGQGLQFLFEYFSETQRNKGNFPGRFSGRQFSNSRSEMNVSTLELGDSALYLCASSLTESSGYTFGSGTRLTVV.

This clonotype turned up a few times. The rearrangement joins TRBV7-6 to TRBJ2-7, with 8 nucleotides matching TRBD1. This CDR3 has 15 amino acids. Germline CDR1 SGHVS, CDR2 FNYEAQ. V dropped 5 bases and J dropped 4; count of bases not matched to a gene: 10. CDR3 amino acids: CASSLTGGLIYEQYF. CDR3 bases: TGTGCCAGCAGCCTCACAGGGGGTCTAATATACGAGCAGTACTTC.

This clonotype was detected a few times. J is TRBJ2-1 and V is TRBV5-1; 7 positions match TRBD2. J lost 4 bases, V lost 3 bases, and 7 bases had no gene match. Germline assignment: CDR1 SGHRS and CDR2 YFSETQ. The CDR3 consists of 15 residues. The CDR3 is CASSWDGTIYNEQFF. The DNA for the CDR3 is TGCGCCAGCAGCTGGGACGGGACTATTTACAATGAGCAGTTCTTC.

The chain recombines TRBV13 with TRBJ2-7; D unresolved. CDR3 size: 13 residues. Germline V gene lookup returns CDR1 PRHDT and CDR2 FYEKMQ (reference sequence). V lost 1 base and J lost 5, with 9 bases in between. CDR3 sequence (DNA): TGTGCCAGCAGCTTAGAGGGATCCCACGAGCAGTACTTC. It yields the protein CASSLEGSHEQYF. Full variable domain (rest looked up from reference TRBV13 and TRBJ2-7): AAGVIQSPRHLIKEKRETATLKCYPIPRHDTVYWYQQGPGQDPQFLISFYEKMQSDKGSIPDRFSAQQFSDYHSELNMSSLELGDSALYFCASSLEGSHEQYFGPGTRLTVT.

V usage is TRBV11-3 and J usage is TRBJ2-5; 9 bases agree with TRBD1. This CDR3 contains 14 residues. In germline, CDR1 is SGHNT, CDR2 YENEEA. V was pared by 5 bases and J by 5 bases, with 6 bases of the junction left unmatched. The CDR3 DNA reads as TGTGCCAGCAGCGACGGGACAGGGAGGGAGACCCAGTACTTC. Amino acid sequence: CASSDGTGRETQYF.

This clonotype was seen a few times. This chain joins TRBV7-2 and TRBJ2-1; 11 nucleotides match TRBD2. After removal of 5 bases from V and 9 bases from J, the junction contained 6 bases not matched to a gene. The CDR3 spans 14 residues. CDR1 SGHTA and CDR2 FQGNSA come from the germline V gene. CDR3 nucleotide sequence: TGTGCCAGCAGCCGTAGCGGGAGGGCAGGTGAGCAGTTCTTC. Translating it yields CASSRSGRAGEQFF.

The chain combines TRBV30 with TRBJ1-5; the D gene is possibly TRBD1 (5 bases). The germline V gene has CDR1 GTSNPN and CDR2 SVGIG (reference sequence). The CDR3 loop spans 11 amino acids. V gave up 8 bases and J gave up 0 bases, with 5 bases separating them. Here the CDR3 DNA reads TGTGCCGACAGTAGCAATCAGCCCCAGCATTTT. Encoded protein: CADSSNQPQHF.

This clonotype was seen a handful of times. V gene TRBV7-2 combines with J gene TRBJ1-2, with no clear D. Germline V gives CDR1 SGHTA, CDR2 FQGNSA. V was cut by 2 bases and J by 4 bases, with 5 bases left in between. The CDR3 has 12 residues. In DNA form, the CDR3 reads TGTGCCAGCAGCTTAACCAGCTATGGCTACACCTTC. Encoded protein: CASSLTSYGYTF.

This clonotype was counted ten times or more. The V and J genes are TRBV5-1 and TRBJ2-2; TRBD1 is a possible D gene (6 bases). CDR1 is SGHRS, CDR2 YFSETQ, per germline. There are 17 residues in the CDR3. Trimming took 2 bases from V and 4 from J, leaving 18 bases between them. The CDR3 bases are TGCGCCAGCAGCTTCGGACAGACGTTAAAAAGCACCGGGGAGCTGTTTTTT. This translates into CASSFGQTLKSTGELFF. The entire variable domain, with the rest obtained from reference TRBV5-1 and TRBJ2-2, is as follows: KAGVTQTPRYLIKTRGQQVTLSCSPISGHRSVSWYQQTPGQGLQFLFEYFSETQRNKGNFPGRFSGRQFSNSRSEMNVSTLELGDSALYLCASSFGQTLKSTGELFFGEGSRLTVL.

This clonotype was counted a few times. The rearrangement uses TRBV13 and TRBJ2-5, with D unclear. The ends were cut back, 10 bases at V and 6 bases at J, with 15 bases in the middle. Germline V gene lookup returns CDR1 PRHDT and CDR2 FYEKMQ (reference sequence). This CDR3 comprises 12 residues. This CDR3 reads CATLKMLQTQYF. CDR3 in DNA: TGTGCCACCCTGAAGATGTTGCAGACCCAGTACTTC.

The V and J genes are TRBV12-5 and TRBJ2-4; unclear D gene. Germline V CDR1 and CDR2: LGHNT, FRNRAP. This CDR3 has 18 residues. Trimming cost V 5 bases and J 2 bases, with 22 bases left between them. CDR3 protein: CASGLSFCSLGSKNIQYF. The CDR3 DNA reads TGTGCTAGTGGTCTCTCCTTTTGCAGCTTGGGGTCCAAAAACATTCAGTACTTC. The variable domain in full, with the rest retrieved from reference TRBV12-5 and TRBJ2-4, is DARVTQTPRHKVTEMGQEVTMRCQPILGHNTVFWYRQTMMQGLELLAYFRNRAPLDDSGMPKDRFSAEMPDATLATLKIQPSEPRDSAVYFCASGLSFCSLGSKNIQYFGAGTRLSVL.

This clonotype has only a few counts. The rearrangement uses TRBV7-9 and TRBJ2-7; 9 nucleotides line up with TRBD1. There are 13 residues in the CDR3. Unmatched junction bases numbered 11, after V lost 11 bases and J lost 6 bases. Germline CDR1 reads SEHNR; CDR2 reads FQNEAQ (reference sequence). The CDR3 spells CAGTGQGKGEQYF. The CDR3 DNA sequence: TGTGCCGGAACGGGACAGGGTAAGGGCGAGCAGTACTTC.

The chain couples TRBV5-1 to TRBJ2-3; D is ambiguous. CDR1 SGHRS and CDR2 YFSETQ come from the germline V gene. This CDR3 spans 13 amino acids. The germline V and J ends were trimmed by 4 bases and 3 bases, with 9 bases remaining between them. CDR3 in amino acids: CASSMYPTDTQYF. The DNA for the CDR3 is TGCGCCAGCAGCATGTACCCTACAGATACGCAGTATTTT.

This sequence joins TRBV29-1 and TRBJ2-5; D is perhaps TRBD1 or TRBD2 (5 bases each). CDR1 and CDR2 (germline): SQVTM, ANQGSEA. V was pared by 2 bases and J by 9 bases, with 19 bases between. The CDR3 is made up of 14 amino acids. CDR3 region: CSVEPSTGRNAQYF. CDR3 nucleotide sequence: TGCAGCGTTGAACCGAGTACGGGGCGAAACGCCCAGTACTTC.

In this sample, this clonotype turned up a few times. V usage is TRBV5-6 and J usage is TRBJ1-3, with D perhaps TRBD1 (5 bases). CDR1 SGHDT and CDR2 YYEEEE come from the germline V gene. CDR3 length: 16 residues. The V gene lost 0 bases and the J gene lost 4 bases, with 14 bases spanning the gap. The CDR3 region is CASSLERTLRGNTIYF. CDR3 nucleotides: TGTGCCAGCAGCTTGGAGCGGACACTCAGGGGAAACACCATATATTTT.

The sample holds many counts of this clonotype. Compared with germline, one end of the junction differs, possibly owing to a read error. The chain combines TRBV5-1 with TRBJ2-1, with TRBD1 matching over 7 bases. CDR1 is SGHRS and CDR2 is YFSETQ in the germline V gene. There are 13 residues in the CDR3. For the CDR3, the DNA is TGTGCCAGCAGCTTGGCAGGGGGCAATGAGCAGTTCTTC. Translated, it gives CASSLAGGNEQFF.

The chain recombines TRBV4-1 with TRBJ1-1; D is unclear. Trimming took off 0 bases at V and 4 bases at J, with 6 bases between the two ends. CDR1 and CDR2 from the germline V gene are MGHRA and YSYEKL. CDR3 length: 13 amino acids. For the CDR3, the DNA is TGCGCCAGCAGCCAAGAGTACGGCACTGAAGCTTTCTTT. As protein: CASSQEYGTEAFF.

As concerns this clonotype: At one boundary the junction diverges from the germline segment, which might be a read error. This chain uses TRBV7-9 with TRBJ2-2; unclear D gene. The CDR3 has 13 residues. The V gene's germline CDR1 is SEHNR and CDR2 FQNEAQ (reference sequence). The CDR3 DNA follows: TGCACCTCTGGGCCAGCGAACACCGGGGAGCTGTTTTTT. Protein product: CTSGPANTGELFF.

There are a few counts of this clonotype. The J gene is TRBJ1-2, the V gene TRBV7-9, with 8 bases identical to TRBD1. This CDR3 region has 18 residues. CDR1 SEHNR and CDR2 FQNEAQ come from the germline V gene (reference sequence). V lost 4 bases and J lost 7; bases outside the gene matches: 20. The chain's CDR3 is CASSSGPSRDRSDRGYTF. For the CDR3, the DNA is TGTGCCAGCAGCTCCGGACCGTCCCGGGACAGGAGCGATCGTGGCTACACCTTC.

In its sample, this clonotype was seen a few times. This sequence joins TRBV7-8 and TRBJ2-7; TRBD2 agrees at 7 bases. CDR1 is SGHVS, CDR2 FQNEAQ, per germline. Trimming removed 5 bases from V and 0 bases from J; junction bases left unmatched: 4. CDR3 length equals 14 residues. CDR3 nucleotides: TGTGCCAGCAGCCGCAGCGGGAACTCCTACGAGCAGTACTTC. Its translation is CASSRSGNSYEQYF.

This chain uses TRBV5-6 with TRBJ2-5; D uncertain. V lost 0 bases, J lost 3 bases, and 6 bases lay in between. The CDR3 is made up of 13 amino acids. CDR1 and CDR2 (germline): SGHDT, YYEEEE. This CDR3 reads CASSLATEETQYF. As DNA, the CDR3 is TGTGCCAGCAGCTTGGCCACAGAAGAGACCCAGTACTTC.

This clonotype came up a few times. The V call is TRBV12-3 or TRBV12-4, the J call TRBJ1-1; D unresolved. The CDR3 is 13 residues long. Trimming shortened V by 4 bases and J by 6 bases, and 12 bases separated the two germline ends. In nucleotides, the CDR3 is TGTGCCAGCAGTTCCCCGCTTCGGGCTGAAGCTTTCTTT. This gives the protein CASSSPLRAEAFF.

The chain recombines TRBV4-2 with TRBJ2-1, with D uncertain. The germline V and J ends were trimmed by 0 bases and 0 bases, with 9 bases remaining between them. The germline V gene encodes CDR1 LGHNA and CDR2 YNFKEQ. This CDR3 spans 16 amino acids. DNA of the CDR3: TGTGCCAGCAGCCAAGACGTCCCTAGCTCCTACAATGAGCAGTTCTTC. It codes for CASSQDVPSSYNEQFF.

This CDR3 is CASSLVPGGETQYF. CDR3 coding DNA: TGTGCCAGCAGCTTAGTTCCGGGGGGGGAGACCCAGTACTTC. The chain combines TRBV7-2 with TRBJ2-5; 8 bases are a match to TRBD2. The J segment lost 5 bases and the V segment lost 1 base, leaving 3 bases of the junction unmatched. Per the germline V gene, CDR1 is SGHTA and CDR2 is FQGNSA. The CDR3 consists of 14 residues. Full variable domain (missing parts from reference TRBV7-2 and TRBJ2-5): GAGVSQSPSNKVTEKGKDVELRCDPISGHTALYWYRQSLGQGLEFLIYFQGNSAPDKSGLPSDRFSAERTGGSVSTLTIQRTQQEDSAVYLCASSLVPGGETQYFGPGTRLLVL.

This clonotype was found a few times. CDR3: CATSDLETQYF. The CDR3 DNA reads TGTGCCACCAGTGATCTGGAGACCCAGTACTTC. The rearrangement joins TRBV24-1 to TRBJ2-5, with D unclear. The CDR3 runs to 11 residues. The germline V gene has CDR1 KGHDR and CDR2 SFDVKD. V was cut by 3 bases and J by 5 bases, with 3 bases left in between.